A single sample is the source of the 28 T cell receptor beta chains below, sequenced in a study of T cell changes during pregnancy in multiple sclerosis. TCRdb's table, derived via immunoSEQ multiplex PCR, lists solely in-frame clones and lacks some. Among some 63,000 clones listed, about 91% were seen once. Sequencing was performed on peripheral blood, taken before pregnancy. These receptors all stem from a female donor with multiple sclerosis, enrolled in a pregnancy study.

J is TRBJ1-1 and V is TRBV7-9; the match to TRBD1 covers 8 bases. The CDR3 consists of 16 residues. Germline values: CDR1 SEHNR, CDR2 FQNEAQ (reference sequence). J lost 7 bases, V lost 2 bases, and 12 bases had no gene match. For the CDR3, the DNA is TGTGCCAGCAGCTTAACCGCCGGGACAGGTGGGGGTGAAGCTTTCTTT. Its translation: CASSLTAGTGGGEAFF.

This chain uses TRBV5-4 with TRBJ1-1, with 7 bases matching TRBD1. V was pared by 0 bases and J by 4 bases, with 3 bases of the junction left unmatched. Germline CDR1 reads SGHNT; CDR2 reads YYREEE (reference sequence). This CDR3 spans 14 amino acids. The CDR3 DNA reads as TGTGCCAGCAGCTTGGAGGGGGCGGCCACTGAAGCTTTCTTT. This codes for CASSLEGAATEAFF. The full variable domain, completed using reference TRBV5-4 and TRBJ1-1, is ETGVTQSPTHLIKTRGQQVTLRCSSQSGHNTVSWYQQALGQGPQFIFQYYREEENGRGNFPPRFSGLQFPNYSSELNVNALELDDSALYLCASSLEGAATEAFFGQGTRLTVV.

The chain is built from TRBV13 and TRBJ2-5, with 8 nucleotides matching TRBD1. The CDR3 runs to 14 residues. Germline V gene sequence: CDR1 PRHDT, CDR2 FYEKMQ (reference sequence). The V segment lost 5 bases and the J segment 5 bases; nucleotides outside the gene matches: 7. The CDR3 DNA reads as TGTGCCAGCAGCGTAAGGACAGGGAGCGAGACCCAGTACTTC. As protein: CASSVRTGSETQYF. Complete variable domain (other parts from reference TRBV13 and TRBJ2-5): AAGVIQSPRHLIKEKRETATLKCYPIPRHDTVYWYQQGPGQDPQFLISFYEKMQSDKGSIPDRFSAQQFSDYHSELNMSSLELGDSALYFCASSVRTGSETQYFGPGTRLLVL.

The rearrangement joins TRBV2 to TRBJ2-7; perhaps TRBD1 as D (5 bases). This CDR3 has 16 residues. V was trimmed by 2 bases and J by 3 bases, leaving 17 bases between them. CDR1 is SNHLY, CDR2 FYNNEI, per germline. This CDR3 reads CASSEWGQTASYEQYF. The CDR3, as DNA: TGTGCCAGCAGTGAATGGGGTCAGACAGCAAGCTACGAGCAGTACTTC.

The rearrangement uses TRBV5-5 and TRBJ1-1; D unclear. Germline-derived CDR1 and CDR2 are SGHKS and YYEKEE (reference sequence). Trimming pared 0 bases from V and 1 base from J, leaving 10 bases between. This CDR3 is built from 15 residues. CDR3 DNA: TGTGCCAGCAGCTTGGGGCCTGAAAGGAACACTGAAGCTTTCTTT. It yields the protein CASSLGPERNTEAFF.

The V and J genes are TRBV9 and TRBJ2-3, with 9 bases fitting TRBD2. With V trimmed by 0 bases and J by 7 bases, 9 bases remained unmatched. Germline V lookup: CDR1 SGDLS, CDR2 YYNGEE. CDR3 size: 16 residues. CDR3 residues: CASSVVGRGGPNTQYF. Written as DNA, the CDR3 is TGTGCCAGCAGCGTAGTTGGGCGGGGGGGCCCAAATACGCAGTATTTT. Using reference TRBV9 and TRBJ2-3 for the parts outside the CDR3, the full variable domain is DSGVTQTPKHLITATGQRVTLRCSPRSGDLSVYWYQQSLDQGLQFLIQYYNGEERAKGNILERFSAQQFPDLHSELNLSSLELGDSALYFCASSVVGRGGPNTQYFGPGTRLTVL.

The chain is built from TRBV6-5 and TRBJ1-1, with 8 bases fitting TRBD1. Germline V gives CDR1 MNHEY, CDR2 SVGAGI. V shed 4 bases, J shed 9 bases, and the junction held 13 bases outside the gene matches. This CDR3 is built from 15 residues. The CDR3 is CASSSVTGVILKAFF. The CDR3, as DNA: TGTGCCAGCAGTTCCGTGACAGGGGTGATCTTGAAAGCTTTCTTT.

V usage is TRBV4-2 and J usage is TRBJ2-7; 8 nucleotides match TRBD1. Germline CDR1 LGHNA, CDR2 YNFKEQ. This CDR3 comprises 17 residues. With V trimmed by 0 bases and J by 5 bases, 12 bases remained unmatched. The CDR3 DNA is TGTGCCAGCAGCCAAGACCTGGGTGACAGGGGTGGGAACGAGCAGTACTTC. Translating gives CASSQDLGDRGGNEQYF.

The J gene is TRBJ1-2, the V gene TRBV6-6, with 9 bases identical to TRBD1. After removal of 7 bases from V and 4 bases from J, the junction contained 13 bases not matched to a gene. The CDR3 is made up of 16 amino acids. Germline CDR1 is MNHNY and CDR2 is SVGAGI (reference sequence). The CDR3 sequence: CASNVRGTGHIYGYTF. DNA of the CDR3: TGTGCCAGCAATGTTCGCGGGACAGGGCATATCTATGGCTACACCTTC.

The rearrangement uses TRBV7-3 and TRBJ2-7, with 11 bases that match TRBD1. From germline, CDR1 is SGHTA and CDR2 FQGTGA. The J segment lost 3 bases and the V segment lost 5 bases, leaving 3 bases of the junction unmatched. The CDR3 sequence is 14 residues long. This chain's CDR3 is CASSRTGGNYEQYF. CDR3 DNA sequence: TGTGCCAGCAGCCGGACAGGGGGCAACTACGAGCAGTACTTC. Together with reference TRBV7-3 and TRBJ2-7, the CDR3 gives the full variable domain: GAGVSQTPSNKVTEKGKYVELRCDPISGHTALYWYRQSLGQGPEFLIYFQGTGAADDSGLPNDRFFAVRPEGSVSTLKIQRTERGDSAVYLCASSRTGGNYEQYFGPGTRLTVT.

This chain joins TRBV19 and TRBJ1-2; 9 positions match TRBD1. The CDR3 sequence is 15 residues long. Germline V gene data show CDR1 as LNHDA and CDR2 as SQIVND (reference sequence). The trim removed 5 bases at V and 4 bases at J, leaving 8 bases unmatched. This CDR3 is CASSDPGQGGYGYTF. The CDR3 DNA sequence: TGTGCCAGTAGTGATCCGGGACAGGGAGGCTATGGCTACACCTTC.

V gene TRBV5-8 combines with J gene TRBJ2-7, with 10 bases aligning to TRBD1. Germline CDR1 and CDR2: SGHTS and YDEGEE. V lost 6 bases and J lost 2; bases outside the gene matches: 5. The CDR3 is 14 amino acids. The CDR3 region is CASTRDRGTYEQYF. The CDR3 DNA reads TGTGCCAGCACCCGGGACAGGGGAACCTACGAGCAGTACTTC.

V usage is TRBV20-1 and J usage is TRBJ1-1, with D maybe TRBD1 (6 bases). The CDR3 has 10 amino acids. Trimming removed 7 bases from V and 12 bases from J, with 15 bases in between. Germline lookup yields CDR1 DFQATT and CDR2 SNEGSKA (reference sequence). The CDR3 here is CSVTGRGPFF. In nucleotides, the CDR3 is TGCAGTGTTACAGGGCGGGGGCCTTTCTTT.

The V and J genes are TRBV25-1 and TRBJ2-1; TRBD1 is a possible D gene (5 bases). This CDR3 has 16 amino acids. Germline CDR1 MGHDK, CDR2 SYGVNS. Trimming removed 4 bases from V and 3 bases from J, with 16 bases in between. The CDR3 nucleotides read TGTGCCAGCAGTGCAACAGGTCGCGGCGACTACAATGAGCAGTTCTTC. Encoded protein: CASSATGRGDYNEQFF. The full variable domain, completed using reference TRBV25-1 and TRBJ2-1, is EADIYQTPRYLVIGTGKKITLECSQTMGHDKMYWYQQDPGMELHLIHYSYGVNSTEKGDLSSESTVSRIRTEHFPLTLESARPSHTSQYLCASSATGRGDYNEQFFGPGTRLTVL.

The rearrangement links TRBV10-3 to TRBJ2-7; tentative D call: TRBD1 (6 bases). This CDR3 contains 13 residues. The germline gives CDR1 ENHRY, CDR2 SYGVKD. The germline V and J ends were trimmed by 6 bases and 0 bases, with 9 bases remaining between them. The CDR3 DNA sequence: TGTGCCATCAGGGGGGACAACTCCTACGAGCAGTACTTC. Its translation: CAIRGDNSYEQYF.

V usage is TRBV2 and J usage is TRBJ2-7; 11 nucleotides align to TRBD1. Germline values: CDR1 SNHLY, CDR2 FYNNEI. The CDR3 covers 15 residues. Unmatched junction bases numbered 8, after V lost 6 bases and J lost 4 bases. CDR3 DNA sequence: TGTGCCAGCAGACAGACCGGGACAGGGGGTTACGAGCAGTACTTC. Translation: CASRQTGTGGYEQYF.

This rearrangement joins TRBV5-5 to TRBJ2-1, with D perhaps matching TRBD2 (5 bases). CDR1 and CDR2 (germline): SGHKS, YYEKEE (reference sequence). The CDR3 contains 15 residues. The germline V and J ends were trimmed by 4 bases and 1 base, with 12 bases remaining between them. In DNA, the CDR3 is TGTGCCAGCAGCCCGCTCGGACTTTCCTACAATGAGCAGTTCTTC. Amino acid sequence: CASSPLGLSYNEQFF.

This clone was found once. V is TRBV29-1 and J is TRBJ2-3, with D hard to call. This CDR3 has 11 amino acids. The germline V and J ends were trimmed by 6 bases and 4 bases, with 8 bases remaining between them. Germline V CDR1 and CDR2: SQVTM, ANQGSEA. CDR3 coding DNA: TGCAGCGTCGTGGGCGCAGATACGCAGTATTTT. This gives the protein CSVVGADTQYF.

The rearrangement links TRBV7-2 to TRBJ2-7; 9 bases line up with TRBD2. This CDR3 contains 18 residues. Germline V CDR1 and CDR2: SGHTA, FQGNSA. V lost 2 bases, J lost 2 bases, and 13 bases stayed unmatched. In DNA, the CDR3 is TGTGCCAGCAGCTTATATGGGTTGCTAGCGGGGACTACCTACGAGCAGTACTTC. Translating gives CASSLYGLLAGTTYEQYF.

The gene calls are TRBV2 and TRBJ2-5; weak D call: TRBD1 (5 bases). Germline assignment: CDR1 SNHLY and CDR2 FYNNEI. The CDR3 runs 14 residues. The V gene lost 3 bases and the J gene lost 5 bases, with 13 bases spanning the gap. Written as DNA, the CDR3 is TGTGCCAGCAGTGAGCGGACACAGAGGGAGACCCAGTACTTC. It is translated as CASSERTQRETQYF.

The J gene is TRBJ1-1, the V gene TRBV6-5; D possibly corresponds to TRBD1 (6 bases). Looked up from germline, CDR1 is MNHEY and CDR2 is SVGAGI. CDR3 length: 15 amino acids. With 0 bases removed from V and 4 bases from J, the gap between germline ends came to 12 bases. CDR3 coding DNA: TGTGCCAGCAGTTACTCGATAAGGGGGGGCACTGAAGCTTTCTTT. It is translated as CASSYSIRGGTEAFF.

This chain uses TRBV4-2 with TRBJ1-4; TRBD1 might be the D (6 bases). The V gene lost 4 bases and the J gene lost 4 bases, with 10 bases spanning the gap. This CDR3 has 14 residues. Germline assignment: CDR1 LGHNA and CDR2 YNFKEQ. CDR3 DNA: TGTGCCAGCAGCCTGAACAGGGATAATGAAAAACTGTTTTTT. This encodes CASSLNRDNEKLFF.

The gene calls are TRBV6-1 and TRBJ2-5, with no clear D. This CDR3 has 13 amino acids. V gave up 6 bases and J gave up 0 bases, with 8 bases separating them. Germline CDR1 and CDR2: MNHNS and SASEGT. CDR3 in DNA: TGTGCCAGCAGCCACAGTTACCAAGAGACCCAGTACTTC. Translating it yields CASSHSYQETQYF.

This chain joins TRBV27 and TRBJ2-7, with 8 bases aligning to TRBD1. Trimming at V came to 3 bases and at J to 0 bases, leaving 7 bases not matched to a gene. Germline V gives CDR1 MNHEY, CDR2 SMNVEV (reference sequence). The CDR3 loop spans 16 amino acids. The CDR3 region is CASSFRGQIYSYEQYF. CDR3 DNA sequence: TGTGCCAGCAGTTTCAGGGGGCAGATTTACTCCTACGAGCAGTACTTC.

This chain joins TRBV4-1 and TRBJ2-1; 8 bases map to TRBD2. The CDR3 has 15 residues. V was clipped by 0 bases and J by 9 bases; unmatched bases: 7. CDR1 is MGHRA and CDR2 is YSYEKL in the germline V gene. The CDR3 nucleotides read TGCGCCAGCAGCCAAGAAACGGGGGGGGCCACTGAGCAGTTCTTC. As protein: CASSQETGGATEQFF.

J is TRBJ2-1 and V is TRBV14, with 7 bases lining up with TRBD2. The CDR3 contains 18 residues. The V gene end was trimmed by 0 bases and the J gene end by 6 bases; junction bases not matched to a gene: 14. Germline CDR1 SGHDN, CDR2 FVKESK. Here the CDR3 DNA reads TGTGCCAGCAGCCAAGAGAAGGTGCAGCGGTGGGGGGGCAATGAGCAGTTCTTC. It codes for CASSQEKVQRWGGNEQFF.

The rearrangement joins TRBV29-1 to TRBJ1-1; possibly TRBD1 for D (5 bases). Trimming shortened V by 2 bases and J by 8 bases, and 9 bases separated the two germline ends. The CDR3 spans 11 residues. CDR1 and CDR2 from the germline V gene are SQVTM and ANQGSEA. CDR3 residues: CSVEWGGEAFF. The CDR3 region has the DNA TGCAGCGTTGAATGGGGCGGCGAAGCTTTCTTT.

J is TRBJ1-2 and V is TRBV27; 7 bases are a match to TRBD1. CDR1 is MNHEY and CDR2 is SMNVEV in the germline V gene (reference sequence). Losses at the gene ends were 6 bases for V and 4 bases for J; bases not matched to a gene: 8. This CDR3 comprises 14 residues. The CDR3, as DNA: TGTGCCAGCAGAGAACAGGGGTTCGGCTATGGCTACACCTTC. This translates into CASREQGFGYGYTF.